The 32 T cell receptor beta chains presented below share a single source sample, sequenced in a study of T cell responses to AZD1222 COVID-19 vaccine. Here immunoSEQ multiplex PCR was the method, and the copy in TCRdb shows in-frame clones only, minus some. Among 150,000 to 200,000 clones, 90% were seen once, and the ten largest hold approximately 2.9%. The input for sequencing was peripheral blood, taken on day 0 of AZD1222 vaccination. These receptors originate from an adult in good health.

This rearrangement joins TRBV25-1 to TRBJ1-5; D may be TRBD1 (5 bases). V lost 3 bases to trimming and J lost 0 bases, with 9 bases between them. The germline V gene encodes CDR1 MGHDK and CDR2 SYGVNS. The length of the CDR3 is 15 residues. The DNA for the CDR3 is TGTGCCAGCAGTGACATCGACAGTAGCAATCAGCCCCAGCATTTT. It encodes CASSDIDSSNQPQHF. The whole variable domain, filled in from reference TRBV25-1 and TRBJ1-5, reads EADIYQTPRYLVIGTGKKITLECSQTMGHDKMYWYQQDPGMELHLIHYSYGVNSTEKGDLSSESTVSRIRTEHFPLTLESARPSHTSQYLCASSDIDSSNQPQHFGDGTRLSIL.

Only a few counts were recorded for this clone. The chain combines TRBV6-5 with TRBJ1-2; D uncertain. Germline V gives CDR1 MNHEY, CDR2 SVGAGI. The V and J ends lost 6 bases and 10 bases respectively, with 12 bases between them. This CDR3 spans 11 amino acids. As DNA, the CDR3 is TGTGCCAGCAGGGGATCCTGGGACTACACCTTC. Amino acids: CASRGSWDYTF.

V is TRBV5-4 and J is TRBJ1-1, with D perhaps TRBD1 (6 bases). V was pared by 1 base and J by 4 bases, with 11 bases between. The germline CDR1 and CDR2 sequences are SGHNT and YYREEE (reference sequence). The CDR3 has 14 amino acids. The CDR3 region is CASSLSQGGTEAFF. The CDR3 DNA sequence: TGTGCCAGCAGCTTGTCACAGGGAGGCACTGAAGCTTTCTTT.

The rearrangement joins TRBV18 to TRBJ2-2; D unresolved. The germline CDR1 and CDR2 sequences are KGHSH and LQKENI. CDR3 size: 14 residues. V was shortened by 7 bases and J by 4 bases, with 13 bases between the two germline ends. CDR3 sequence (DNA): TGTGCCAGCTTCCTGACCCCGAGCACCGGGGAGCTGTTTTTT. Protein sequence: CASFLTPSTGELFF.

The rearrangement uses TRBV10-1 and TRBJ2-7; D is ambiguous. The CDR3 sequence is 10 residues long. Trimming shortened V by 8 bases and J by 5 bases, and 7 bases separated the two germline ends. Per the germline V gene, CDR1 is WNHNN and CDR2 is SYGVQD (reference sequence). The CDR3 loop reads CASLVDEQYF. CDR3 nucleotides: TGCGCCAGCTTGGTCGACGAGCAGTACTTC.

The gene calls are TRBV7-2 and TRBJ2-5, with D perhaps TRBD2 (6 bases). The germline V and J ends were trimmed by 0 bases and 5 bases, with 13 bases remaining between them. There are 15 residues in the CDR3. The V gene's germline CDR1 is SGHTA and CDR2 FQGNSA. CDR3 amino acids: CASSLASGREETQYF. CDR3 DNA: TGTGCCAGCAGCTTAGCGTCCGGACGGGAGGAGACCCAGTACTTC.

This clone was counted between two and nine times. The V and J genes are TRBV6-4 and TRBJ2-3; TRBD2 agrees at 10 bases. Germline V gives CDR1 MRHNA, CDR2 SNTAGT. After removal of 5 bases from V and 5 bases from J, the junction contained 1 base not matched to a gene. The CDR3 length is 13 residues. CDR3 coding DNA: TGTGCCAGCAGTAGCGGGGGGGAAGATACGCAGTATTTT. This encodes CASSSGGEDTQYF.

As DNA, the CDR3 is TGTGCCAGCATTACGAGGAGTGAAGCTTTCTTT. Its protein product is CASITRSEAFF. The J gene is TRBJ1-1, the V gene TRBV7-9, with unresolved D. Trimming removed 7 bases from V and 7 bases from J, with 10 bases in between. This CDR3 spans 11 amino acids. Looked up from germline, CDR1 is SEHNR and CDR2 is FQNEAQ (reference sequence).

The chain couples TRBV5-4 to TRBJ1-2; the D is unclear. The V end was cut by 0 bases, the J end by 1 base, with 7 bases between. The CDR3 extends over 14 amino acids. Germline CDR1 is SGHNT and CDR2 is YYREEE (reference sequence). CDR3 coding DNA: TGTGCCAGCAGCTTGGACAAACTTAACTATGGCTACACCTTC. Amino acids: CASSLDKLNYGYTF.

CDR3 amino acids: CSVEDPRGGPYEQYF. Written as DNA, the CDR3 is TGCAGCGTTGAAGATCCTCGGGGCGGTCCCTACGAGCAGTACTTC. The chain recombines TRBV29-1 with TRBJ2-7, with D perhaps TRBD1 or TRBD2 (5 bases each). This CDR3 is 15 amino acids long. Trimming pared 0 bases from V and 2 bases from J, leaving 14 bases between. Looked up from germline, CDR1 is SQVTM and CDR2 is ANQGSEA.

V and J are TRBV9 and TRBJ2-7; 7 bases are a match to TRBD2. This CDR3 has 14 amino acids. With 4 bases clipped from V and 6 bases from J, the junction kept 10 bases outside the gene matches. CDR1 and CDR2 (germline): SGDLS, YYNGEE. For the CDR3, the DNA is TGTGCCAGCAGCCTTGGCGGGGGTGGATTCGAGCAGTACTTC. Its protein product is CASSLGGGGFEQYF.

The rearrangement uses TRBV28 and TRBJ2-5; 9 bases map to TRBD1. The CDR3 length is 14 residues. Germline V CDR1 and CDR2: MDHEN, SYDVKM. J gave up 4 bases and V 7 bases, and 7 bases lay outside the gene matches. The CDR3 bases are TGTGCCAGCACTACAGGGGGCAGGCGAGAGACCCAGTACTTC. This translates into CASTTGGRRETQYF.

The chain couples TRBV7-8 to TRBJ2-5; TRBD1 is a possible D gene (6 bases). The V gene lost 2 bases and the J gene lost 2 bases, with 9 bases spanning the gap. Per germline, CDR1 SGHVS and CDR2 FQNEAQ. The CDR3 length is 14 residues. CDR3 residues: CASSLQGQQETQYF. In nucleotides, the CDR3 is TGTGCCAGCAGCTTACAGGGACAACAAGAGACCCAGTACTTC.

The rearrangement links TRBV5-1 to TRBJ2-5; D is unresolved. The CDR3 spans 13 residues. V was clipped by 4 bases and J by 4 bases, with 11 bases between them. Germline CDR1 is SGHRS and CDR2 is YFSETQ. DNA of the CDR3: TGCGCCAGCAGCCCCTCGAGCGCAGAGACCCAGTACTTC. It encodes CASSPSSAETQYF.

The V gene is TRBV27, the J gene TRBJ1-3, with D unresolved. The CDR3 contains 14 residues. From germline, CDR1 is MNHEY and CDR2 SMNVEV (reference sequence). V shed 5 bases and J shed 4 bases, with 12 bases lying between them. CDR3: CASSNGVGGNTIYF. The CDR3 DNA follows: TGTGCCAGCAGTAACGGGGTCGGAGGAAACACCATATATTTT.

This clone occurred once. The J gene is TRBJ1-4, the V gene TRBV9, with a weak D call TRBD1 (5 bases). V lost 3 bases to trimming and J lost 8 bases, with 14 bases between them. There are 14 residues in the CDR3. Germline assignment: CDR1 SGDLS and CDR2 YYNGEE. CDR3 residues: CASSAGGRDEKLFF. As DNA, the CDR3 is TGTGCCAGCAGCGCGGGAGGGCGGGACGAAAAACTGTTTTTT.

The rearrangement links TRBV6-2 or TRBV6-3 to TRBJ2-3; D is perhaps TRBD2 (5 bases). V lost 5 bases to trimming and J lost 0 bases, with 15 bases between them. CDR3 length equals 16 residues. CDR1 and CDR2 (germline): MNHEY, SVGEGT. The CDR3 DNA reads as TGTGCCAGCAGTCCCGGGGAAGTTACGAGCACAGATACGCAGTATTTT. It is translated as CASSPGEVTSTDTQYF.

The genes are TRBV12-3 or TRBV12-4 and TRBJ1-1; 9 bases are shared with TRBD1. The CDR3 loop spans 13 amino acids. V shed 5 bases and J 8 bases; nucleotides not matched to a gene: 6. The CDR3 is CASSATGGAEAFF. CDR3 in DNA: TGTGCCAGCAGTGCCACAGGGGGCGCGGAAGCTTTCTTT.

The CDR3 loop is CASSLPGGICGEQFF. The CDR3 DNA sequence: TGTGCCAGCAGTCTCCCAGGGGGCATCTGCGGTGAGCAGTTCTTC. This sequence joins TRBV6-4 and TRBJ2-1; 8 bases are a match to TRBD1. The V and J ends lost 5 bases and 9 bases, in that order; junction bases with no gene match: 12. Germline V gene data show CDR1 as MRHNA and CDR2 as SNTAGT. The CDR3 covers 15 residues.

The rearrangement joins TRBV5-4 to TRBJ2-3; TRBD2 matches at 9 bases. Trimming took 0 bases from V and 5 from J; bases not matched to a gene: 13. This CDR3 has 18 residues. Germline lookup yields CDR1 SGHNT and CDR2 YYREEE (reference sequence). CDR3 protein: CASSLGLMRGGAVDTQYF. In nucleotides, the CDR3 is TGTGCCAGCAGCTTGGGTCTTATGCGCGGGGGGGCCGTAGATACGCAGTATTTT.

CDR3 nucleotide sequence: TGTGCCAGCAGCCCCTTGACAGGACGTGGGGAGCAGTACTTC. Encoded protein: CASSPLTGRGEQYF. This chain links TRBV3-1 (or the pseudogene TRBV3-2) with TRBJ2-7; weak D call: TRBD1 (6 bases). CDR3 length equals 14 residues. V shed 4 bases and J shed 7 bases, with 17 bases lying between them. CDR1 is LGHDT, CDR2 YNNKEL, per germline (reference sequence).

V gene TRBV4-2 combines with J gene TRBJ1-2; possible D gene TRBD1, 6 bases. Trimming shortened V by 4 bases and J by 4 bases, and 16 bases separated the two germline ends. The CDR3 contains 15 residues. The germline CDR1 and CDR2 sequences are LGHNA and YNFKEQ. The CDR3 reads CASSPRTGTIYGYTF. The DNA of the CDR3 is TGTGCCAGCAGCCCGAGAACCGGGACAATCTATGGCTACACCTTC.

This clone was counted once. The chain recombines TRBV5-6 with TRBJ2-5; 7 nucleotides agree with TRBD2. Per the germline V gene, CDR1 is SGHDT and CDR2 is YYEEEE. V shed 0 bases, J shed 4 bases, and the junction held 6 bases outside the gene matches. The CDR3 covers 15 residues. In DNA, the CDR3 is TGTGCCAGCAGCTTGGGGATGGGGGGGGGAGAGACCCAGTACTTC. Translation: CASSLGMGGGETQYF.

This clone was counted ten times or more. This chain joins TRBV13 and TRBJ1-6; 7 bases agree with TRBD1. The V and J ends lost 7 bases and 13 bases, in that order; junction bases with no gene match: 7. CDR1 PRHDT and CDR2 FYEKMQ come from the germline V gene (reference sequence). The CDR3 is 12 amino acids. The CDR3 region is CASNLEQGPLHF. As DNA, the CDR3 is TGTGCCAGCAACCTCGAACAGGGGCCCCTCCACTTT.

The chain couples TRBV9 to TRBJ2-7; 7 bases align to TRBD2. Germline loops: CDR1 SGDLS, CDR2 YYNGEE. The ends lost 0 bases at V and 0 bases at J; junction bases unmatched: 3. The CDR3 sequence is 15 residues long. CDR3 bases: TGTGCCAGCAGCGTAGGGGAGGGCAACTCCTACGAGCAGTACTTC. This gives the protein CASSVGEGNSYEQYF.

The V gene is TRBV6-5, the J gene TRBJ1-4; D is unclear. The CDR3 contains 11 residues. The V end lost 7 bases, the J end lost 7 bases, and 7 bases lay between the germline ends. CDR1 and CDR2 (germline): MNHEY, SVGAGI. CDR3 sequence (DNA): TGTGCCAGCATACGTGGTGAAAAACTGTTTTTT. It yields the protein CASIRGEKLFF.

The chain is built from TRBV25-1 and TRBJ1-6; no clear D gene. V dropped 6 bases and J dropped 3 bases, with 12 bases sitting between them. In germline, CDR1 is MGHDK, CDR2 SYGVNS. The CDR3 is made up of 15 amino acids. CDR3 protein: CASRSSQVYNSPLHF. In DNA form, the CDR3 reads TGTGCCAGCAGGTCGTCCCAGGTCTATAATTCACCCCTCCACTTT. Based on the CDR3 plus reference TRBV25-1 and TRBJ1-6, the full variable domain is EADIYQTPRYLVIGTGKKITLECSQTMGHDKMYWYQQDPGMELHLIHYSYGVNSTEKGDLSSESTVSRIRTEHFPLTLESARPSHTSQYLCASRSSQVYNSPLHFGNGTRLTVT.

V gene TRBV7-8 combines with J gene TRBJ1-1; 7 nucleotides align to TRBD1. The germline gives CDR1 SGHVS, CDR2 FQNEAQ. CDR3 length: 13 amino acids. J lost 4 bases, V lost 5 bases, and 4 bases had no gene match. The CDR3 reads CASSGAGGTEAFF. For the CDR3, the DNA is TGTGCCAGCAGCGGGGCAGGGGGCACTGAAGCTTTCTTT.

This clone occurred once. The V and J genes are TRBV12-3 or TRBV12-4 and TRBJ2-5, with D possibly matching TRBD1 (6 bases). CDR3 size: 13 residues. V was shortened by 0 bases and J by 4 bases, with 6 bases between the two germline ends. The CDR3 bases are TGTGCCAGCAGTTTAGCGGGGGCAGAGACCCAGTACTTC. This gives the protein CASSLAGAETQYF.

V is TRBV9 and J is TRBJ2-3; the D gene is possibly TRBD1 (5 bases). CDR3 length: 14 residues. CDR1 is SGDLS, CDR2 YYNGEE, per germline. Trimming removed 4 bases at V and 4 bases at J, with 13 bases between. CDR3 nucleotide sequence: TGTGCCAGCAGCTCCCATGGGGCAGCAGATACGCAGTATTTT. Translating it yields CASSSHGAADTQYF.

This chain links TRBV29-1 with TRBJ2-7, with D hard to call. The germline V gene has CDR1 SQVTM and CDR2 ANQGSEA. This CDR3 region has 12 residues. The germline V and J ends were trimmed by 3 bases and 2 bases, with 8 bases remaining between them. The CDR3 loop is CSVEYGAYEQYF. As DNA, the CDR3 is TGCAGCGTTGAGTACGGAGCCTACGAGCAGTACTTC.

The chain joins TRBV7-3 to TRBJ2-3; 11 bases map to TRBD2. This CDR3 comprises 16 residues. Germline CDR1 and CDR2: SGHTA and FQGTGA. After removal of 4 bases from V and 7 bases from J, the junction contained 10 bases not matched to a gene. In nucleotides, the CDR3 is TGTGCCAGCAGCTCCTTAGCGGGGGGGCCGGCAAATACGCAGTATTTT. It specifies CASSSLAGGPANTQYF.